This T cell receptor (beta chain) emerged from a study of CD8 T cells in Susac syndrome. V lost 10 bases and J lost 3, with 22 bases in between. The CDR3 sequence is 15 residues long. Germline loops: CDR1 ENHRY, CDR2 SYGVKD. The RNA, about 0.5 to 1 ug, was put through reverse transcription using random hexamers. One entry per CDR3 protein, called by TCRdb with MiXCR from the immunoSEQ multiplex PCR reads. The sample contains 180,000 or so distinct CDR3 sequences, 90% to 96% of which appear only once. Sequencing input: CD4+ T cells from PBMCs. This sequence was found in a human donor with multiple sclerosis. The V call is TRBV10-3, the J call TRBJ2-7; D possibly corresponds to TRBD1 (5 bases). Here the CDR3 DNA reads TGTGCCACCTTGTCTAGGGGCCCTGTGGACTACGAGCAGTACTTC. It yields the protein CATLSRGPVDYEQYF.